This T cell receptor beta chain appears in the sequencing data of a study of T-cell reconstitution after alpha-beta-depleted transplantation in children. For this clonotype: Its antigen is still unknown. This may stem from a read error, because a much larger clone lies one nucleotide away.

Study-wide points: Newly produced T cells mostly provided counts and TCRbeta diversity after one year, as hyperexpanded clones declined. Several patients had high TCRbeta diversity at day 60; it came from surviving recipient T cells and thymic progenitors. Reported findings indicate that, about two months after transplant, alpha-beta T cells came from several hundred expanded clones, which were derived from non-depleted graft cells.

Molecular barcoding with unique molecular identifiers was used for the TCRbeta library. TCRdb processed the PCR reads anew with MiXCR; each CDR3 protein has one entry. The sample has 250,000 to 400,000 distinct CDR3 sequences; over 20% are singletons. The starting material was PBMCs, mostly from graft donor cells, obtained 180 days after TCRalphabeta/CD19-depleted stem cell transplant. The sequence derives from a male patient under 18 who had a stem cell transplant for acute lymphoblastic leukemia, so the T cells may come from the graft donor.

The DNA of the CDR3 is TGCGCCAGCAGCTTGGGGGACAGGGTTGGCTACACCTTC. This translates into CASSLGDRVGYTF. This sequence joins TRBV5-1 and TRBJ1-2; 9 bases are a match to TRBD1. Germline values: CDR1 SGHRS, CDR2 YFSETQ. Trimming took 0 bases from V and 7 from J; bases not matched to a gene: 1. The CDR3 runs to 13 residues.